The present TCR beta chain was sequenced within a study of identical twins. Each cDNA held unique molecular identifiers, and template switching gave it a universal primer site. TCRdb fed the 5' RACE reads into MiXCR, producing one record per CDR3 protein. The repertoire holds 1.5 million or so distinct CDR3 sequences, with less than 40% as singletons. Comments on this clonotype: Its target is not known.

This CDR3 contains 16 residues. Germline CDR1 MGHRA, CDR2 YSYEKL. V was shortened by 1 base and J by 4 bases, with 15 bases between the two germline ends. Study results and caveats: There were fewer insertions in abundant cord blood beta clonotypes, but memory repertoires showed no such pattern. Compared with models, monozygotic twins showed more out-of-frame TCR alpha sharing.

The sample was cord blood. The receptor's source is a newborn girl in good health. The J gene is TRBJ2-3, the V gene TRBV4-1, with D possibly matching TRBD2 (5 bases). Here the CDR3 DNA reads TGCGCCAGCAGCCAAGGGCGGGTAACTGTCGCAGATACGCAGTATTTT. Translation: CASSQGRVTVADTQYF.